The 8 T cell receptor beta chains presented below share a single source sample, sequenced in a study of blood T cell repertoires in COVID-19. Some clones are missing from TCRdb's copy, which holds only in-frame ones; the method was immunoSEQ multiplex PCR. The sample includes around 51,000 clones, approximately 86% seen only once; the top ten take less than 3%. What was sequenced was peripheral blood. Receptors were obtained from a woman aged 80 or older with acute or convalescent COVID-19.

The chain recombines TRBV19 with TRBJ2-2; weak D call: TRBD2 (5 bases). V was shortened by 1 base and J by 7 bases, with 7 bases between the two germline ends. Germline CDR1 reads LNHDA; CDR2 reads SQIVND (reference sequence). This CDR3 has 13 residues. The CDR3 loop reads CASSIGAGGELFF. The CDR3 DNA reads TGTGCCAGTAGTATAGGGGCGGGCGGGGAGCTGTTTTTT.

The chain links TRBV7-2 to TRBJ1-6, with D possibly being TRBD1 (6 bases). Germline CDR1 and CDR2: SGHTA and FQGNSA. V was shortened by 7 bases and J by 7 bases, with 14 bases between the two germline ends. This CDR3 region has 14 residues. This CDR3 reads CASTRGTQNSPLHF. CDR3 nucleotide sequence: TGTGCCAGCACAAGAGGGACACAAAATTCACCCCTCCACTTT.

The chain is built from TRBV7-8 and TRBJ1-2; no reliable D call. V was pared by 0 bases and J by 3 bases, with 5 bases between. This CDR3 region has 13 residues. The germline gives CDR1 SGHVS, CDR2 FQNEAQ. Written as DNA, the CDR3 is TGTGCCAGCAGCTTAGCGGGAGACTATGGCTACACCTTC. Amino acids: CASSLAGDYGYTF.

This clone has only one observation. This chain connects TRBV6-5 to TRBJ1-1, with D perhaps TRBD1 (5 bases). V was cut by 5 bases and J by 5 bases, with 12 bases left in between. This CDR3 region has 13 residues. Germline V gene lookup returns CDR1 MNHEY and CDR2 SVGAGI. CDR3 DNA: TGTGCCAGCAGTCCCAAACGGGGGACTGAAGCTTTCTTT. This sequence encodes CASSPKRGTEAFF.

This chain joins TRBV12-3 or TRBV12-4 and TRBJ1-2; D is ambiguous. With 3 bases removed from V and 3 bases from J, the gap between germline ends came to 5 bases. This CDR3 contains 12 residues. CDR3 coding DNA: TGTGCCAGCAGTTTGGCAGACTATGGCTACACCTTC. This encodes CASSLADYGYTF.

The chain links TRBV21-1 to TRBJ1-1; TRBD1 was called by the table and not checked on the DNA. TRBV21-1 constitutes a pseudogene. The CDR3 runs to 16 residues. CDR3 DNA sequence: TGTGCCAGCAGCAAAGGGGACAGTCCCGGGGACACTGAAGCTTTCTTT. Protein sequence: CASSKGDSPGDTEAFF.

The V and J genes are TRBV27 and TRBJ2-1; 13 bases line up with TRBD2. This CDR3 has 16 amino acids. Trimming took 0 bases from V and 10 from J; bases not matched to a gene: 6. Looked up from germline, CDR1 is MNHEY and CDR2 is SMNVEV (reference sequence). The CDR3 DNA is TGTGCCAGCAGTTTATCCTCGACTAGCGGGGGGACAGAGCAGTTCTTC. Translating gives CASSLSSTSGGTEQFF.

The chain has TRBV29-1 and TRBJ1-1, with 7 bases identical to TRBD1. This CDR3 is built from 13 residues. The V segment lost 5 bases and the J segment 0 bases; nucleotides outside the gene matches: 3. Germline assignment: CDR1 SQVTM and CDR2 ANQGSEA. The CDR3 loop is CSVYGTVNTEAFF. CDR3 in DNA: TGCAGCGTTTACGGGACAGTGAACACTGAAGCTTTCTTT. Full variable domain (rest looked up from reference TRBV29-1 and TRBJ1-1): SAVISQKPSRDICQRGTSLTIQCQVDSQVTMMFWYRQQPGQSLTLIATANQGSEATYESGFVIDKFPISRPNLTFSTLTVSNMSPEDSSIYLCSVYGTVNTEAFFGQGTRLTVV.